Below, 18 T cell receptor beta chains from the same sample are listed, as sequenced in a study of T cell changes during pregnancy in multiple sclerosis. This table comes from immunoSEQ multiplex PCR, and its TCRdb copy is limited to in-frame clones, with some not included. The sample contains tens of thousands of clones, 85% to 95% of which appear only once. The sample consisted of CD8+ T cells from peripheral blood mononuclear cells, taken in the third trimester of pregnancy. The receptors were sampled from a female donor with multiple sclerosis, enrolled in a pregnancy study.

The CDR3 coding sequence is TGTGCCAGCAGTTTAATACAGGGGGATCTTGGTTCACCCCTCCACTTT. Protein product: CASSLIQGDLGSPLHF. This sequence joins TRBV27 and TRBJ1-6; TRBD1 matches 8 bases. The CDR3 has 16 residues. V lost 2 bases to trimming and J lost 9 bases; unmatched junction nucleotides: 9. Germline V gene sequence: CDR1 MNHEY, CDR2 SMNVEV (reference sequence).

The CDR3 here is CASSLDYGYGYTF. CDR3 nucleotides: TGTGCCAGCAGCTTAGATTACGGTTATGGCTACACCTTC. V is TRBV11-2 and J is TRBJ1-2, with no clear D. Trimming removed 0 bases at V and 5 bases at J, with 7 bases between. CDR1 SGHAT and CDR2 FQNNGV come from the germline V gene. This CDR3 comprises 13 residues. Combining the CDR3 with reference TRBV11-2 and TRBJ1-2 gives the whole variable domain EAGVAQSPRYKIIEKRQSVAFWCNPISGHATLYWYQQILGQGPKLLIQFQNNGVVDDSQLPKDRFSAERLKGVDSTLKIQPAKLEDSAVYLCASSLDYGYGYTFGSGTRLTVV.

This clone was seen once. The chain has TRBV10-1 and TRBJ2-3, with D possibly being TRBD1 (6 bases). The germline V gene encodes CDR1 WNHNN and CDR2 SYGVQD (reference sequence). CDR3 length equals 17 residues. Trimming took 2 bases from V and 0 from J, leaving 15 bases between them. The CDR3 region is CASSERRTVNSTDTQYF. The CDR3 nucleotides read TGCGCCAGCAGTGAGAGGCGGACAGTAAATAGCACAGATACGCAGTATTTT.

A single count supports this clone. The chain employs TRBV6-5 and TRBJ2-2; tentatively, D is TRBD1 (5 bases). The CDR3 sequence is 13 residues long. Germline V gene data show CDR1 as MNHEY and CDR2 as SVGAGI. Between the trimmed V and J ends, which lost 2 bases and 5 bases, there was a span of 6 bases. The CDR3: CASSYRGTGELFF. The CDR3 bases are TGTGCCAGCAGTTACAGGGGTACCGGGGAGCTGTTTTTT.

The sample holds a few counts of this clone. The chain uses TRBV21-1 and TRBJ1-5; TRBD1, the D gene given by the table, was not confirmed from the DNA. TRBV21-1 is shown as a pseudogene. The CDR3 sequence is 16 residues long. CDR3 sequence reads: CASSKELGAGNQPQHF. CDR3 bases: TGTGCCAGCAGCAAAGAACTGGGGGCAGGCAATCAGCCCCAGCATTTT.

The chain is built from TRBV28 and TRBJ2-1; 12 bases align to TRBD2. Trimming cost V 1 base and J 9 bases; bases outside gene matches: 4. From germline, CDR1 is MDHEN and CDR2 SYDVKM. The CDR3 runs 15 residues. CDR3 protein: CASSLLLAGGVEQFF. CDR3 nucleotide sequence: TGTGCCAGCAGTTTATTACTAGCGGGAGGCGTTGAGCAGTTCTTC.

This clone appeared a single time. V is TRBV5-6 and J is TRBJ2-7; D unresolved. There are 14 residues in the CDR3. The germline gives CDR1 SGHDT, CDR2 YYEEEE. V was shortened by 0 bases and J by 3 bases, with 10 bases between the two germline ends. The DNA for the CDR3 is TGTGCCAGCAGCTTGGCGTTGAGGAACTACGAGCAGTACTTC. It specifies CASSLALRNYEQYF. Drawing the rest from reference TRBV5-6 and TRBJ2-7, the complete variable domain is DAGVTQSPTHLIKTRGQQVTLRCSPKSGHDTVSWYQQALGQGPQFIFQYYEEEERQRGNFPDRFSGHQFPNYSSELNVNALLLGDSALYLCASSLALRNYEQYFGPGTRLTVT.

This rearrangement joins TRBV7-2 to TRBJ1-1; D call uncertain. Germline CDR1 reads SGHTA; CDR2 reads FQGNSA. V gave up 6 bases and J gave up 0 bases, with 11 bases separating them. The CDR3 loop spans 14 amino acids. The CDR3 sequence: CASSQRVMNTEAFF. Written as DNA, the CDR3 is TGTGCCAGCAGTCAAAGAGTAATGAACACTGAAGCTTTCTTT.

The chain is built from TRBV9 and TRBJ2-3; 13 bases agree with TRBD2. Germline CDR1 SGDLS, CDR2 YYNGEE. With 3 bases clipped from V and 6 bases from J, the junction kept 4 bases outside the gene matches. The CDR3 sequence is 15 residues long. CDR3 region: CASSGGTSGADTQYF. CDR3 nucleotide sequence: TGTGCCAGCAGCGGCGGGACTAGCGGGGCTGATACGCAGTATTTT.

V gene TRBV15 combines with J gene TRBJ2-7, with 9 nucleotides matching TRBD1. The CDR3 runs to 14 residues. V was clipped by 9 bases and J by 4 bases; unmatched bases: 10. Germline V CDR1 and CDR2: LNHNV, YYDKDF (reference sequence). CDR3 in amino acids: CATAAGTGTYEQYF. In nucleotides, the CDR3 is TGTGCCACAGCCGCCGGGACAGGGACGTACGAGCAGTACTTC.

V and J are TRBV11-3 and TRBJ2-3; D is undetermined. Germline V CDR1 and CDR2: SGHNT, YENEEA. This CDR3 comprises 14 residues. Trimming left V 5 bases short and J 3 bases short, with 12 bases between. The CDR3 protein is CASSPLYGTDTQYF. The CDR3 DNA sequence: TGTGCCAGCAGCCCTCTTTACGGGACAGATACGCAGTATTTT.

The chain couples TRBV6-1 to TRBJ1-2; TRBD1 matches at 8 bases. With V trimmed by 5 bases and J by 2 bases, 4 bases remained unmatched. Germline CDR1 MNHNS, CDR2 SASEGT. The CDR3 contains 14 residues. CDR3 DNA: TGTGCCAGCAGTCCGGGACAGGAAAACTATGGCTACACCTTC. It is translated as CASSPGQENYGYTF.

The CDR3 coding sequence is TGCGCCAGCAGTGTAGGGGATGGCTACACCTTC. Translation: CASSVGDGYTF. This rearrangement joins TRBV10-2 to TRBJ1-2, with D perhaps TRBD1 (5 bases). Trimming left V 4 bases short and J 6 bases short, with 6 bases between. CDR1 and CDR2 (germline): WSHSY, SAAADI. The CDR3 runs to 11 residues.

V gene TRBV6-4 combines with J gene TRBJ2-3, with 9 positions matching TRBD2. The CDR3 totals 16 residues. Germline values: CDR1 MRHNA, CDR2 SNTAGT. With V trimmed by 3 bases and J by 1 base, 5 bases remained unmatched. The CDR3 DNA follows: TGTGCCAGCAGTGAGAGGGCTAGCGGGGGCACAGATACGCAGTATTTT. Protein: CASSERASGGTDTQYF.

This clone appeared a single time. This chain joins TRBV12-5 and TRBJ1-5; D perhaps matches TRBD1 (5 bases). Germline V gene lookup returns CDR1 LGHNT and CDR2 FRNRAP. V lost 0 bases, J lost 0 bases, and 15 bases lay in between. The CDR3 is 18 amino acids. The CDR3 loop reads CASGLVHFARVSNQPQHF. CDR3 in DNA: TGTGCTAGTGGTTTGGTACATTTCGCCAGGGTTAGCAATCAGCCCCAGCATTTT.

The chain couples TRBV5-5 to TRBJ2-1, with TRBD1 identical over 9 bases. The CDR3 extends over 13 amino acids. Per germline, CDR1 SGHKS and CDR2 YYEKEE (reference sequence). V lost 4 bases and J lost 9; bases outside the gene matches: 5. CDR3 loop: CASSGTGSGEQFF. In DNA, the CDR3 is TGTGCCAGCAGCGGGACAGGGTCCGGTGAGCAGTTCTTC.

The chain is built from TRBV4-2 and TRBJ2-2; 9 bases line up with TRBD2. Trimming removed 0 bases from V and 6 bases from J; junction bases left unmatched: 8. The CDR3 spans 17 residues. Looked up from germline, CDR1 is LGHNA and CDR2 is YNFKEQ. The CDR3 DNA follows: TGTGCCAGCAGCCAAGACGGGACTAGCTTTGCGGCCGGGGAGCTGTTTTTT. As protein: CASSQDGTSFAAGELFF.

The chain couples TRBV19 to TRBJ2-3; D is ambiguous. This CDR3 is 13 amino acids long. Germline CDR1 and CDR2: LNHDA and SQIVND (reference sequence). V shed 4 bases and J shed 3 bases, with 8 bases lying between them. CDR3 residues: CASSTLRTDTQYF. DNA of the CDR3: TGTGCCAGTAGTACACTTCGGACAGATACGCAGTATTTT.